These 28 T cell receptor beta chains originate from one sample sequenced in a study of T cell responses to AZD1222 COVID-19 vaccine. Using immunoSEQ multiplex PCR, the repertoire was profiled, and TCRdb retains in-frame clones only, with some absent. The sample carries around 150,000 clones, 80% to 95% recorded once. The sample in question was peripheral blood, obtained 28 days after the second AZD1222 dose. The source of these receptors is an adult who received the AZD1222 COVID-19 vaccine.

J is TRBJ1-4 and V is TRBV18, with D perhaps TRBD1 (5 bases). Trimming removed 3 bases from V and 3 bases from J, with 14 bases in between. CDR1 KGHSH and CDR2 LQKENI come from the germline V gene. The CDR3 contains 16 residues. This CDR3 reads CASSPTGVLANEKLFF. CDR3 DNA sequence: TGTGCCAGCTCACCCACAGGAGTTTTGGCTAATGAAAAACTGTTTTTT.

V is TRBV7-9 and J is TRBJ1-1; no reliable D call. The CDR3 covers 13 residues. V lost 5 bases and J 1 base, leaving 8 bases between the germline ends. The V gene's germline CDR1 is SEHNR and CDR2 FQNEAQ (reference sequence). The CDR3 DNA follows: TGTGCCAGCAGCCCCTCAGCGAACACTGAAGCTTTCTTT. Amino acid sequence: CASSPSANTEAFF. Using reference TRBV7-9 and TRBJ1-1 for the parts outside the CDR3, the full variable domain is DTGVSQNPRHKITKRGQNVTFRCDPISEHNRLYWYRQTLGQGPEFLTYFQNEAQLEKSRLLSDRFSAERPKGSFSTLEIQRTEQGDSAMYLCASSPSANTEAFFGQGTRLTVV.

V gene TRBV5-1 combines with J gene TRBJ2-7; 9 bases match TRBD2. The CDR3 runs 14 residues. V gave up 8 bases and J gave up 2 bases; unmatched junction bases: 8. CDR1 and CDR2 from the germline V gene are SGHRS and YFSETQ. CDR3 DNA: TGCGCCAGTTCTACTAGCGGGCAAACCTACGAGCAGTACTTC. It translates to CASSTSGQTYEQYF. Supplemented by reference TRBV5-1 and TRBJ2-7, the full variable domain reads KAGVTQTPRYLIKTRGQQVTLSCSPISGHRSVSWYQQTPGQGLQFLFEYFSETQRNKGNFPGRFSGRQFSNSRSEMNVSTLELGDSALYLCASSTSGQTYEQYFGPGTRLTVT.

The chain combines TRBV6-4 with TRBJ1-5, with D unresolved. Looked up from germline, CDR1 is MRHNA and CDR2 is SNTAGT. CDR3 length: 19 amino acids. V dropped 0 bases and J dropped 6 bases, with 24 bases sitting between them. In nucleotides, the CDR3 is TGTGCCAGCAGTGACTCGGGCAATTCGGAATCAGTTGTATGTCAGCCCCAGCATTTT. Translation gives CASSDSGNSESVVCQPQHF.

This chain joins TRBV12-5 and TRBJ1-2; D may be TRBD1 (6 bases). Germline assignment: CDR1 LGHNT and CDR2 FRNRAP. This CDR3 has 16 residues. With 3 bases removed from V and 0 bases from J, the gap between germline ends came to 14 bases. The CDR3 DNA follows: TGTGCTAGTGGTTTAAGTGCACAGGGAGCTAACTATGGCTACACCTTC. Encoded protein: CASGLSAQGANYGYTF.

CDR3 nucleotides: TGTGCCATCAGTGAGTCATTCGGGACAAGCGGCTACACCTTC. Translation: CAISESFGTSGYTF. The chain joins TRBV10-3 to TRBJ1-2, with D possibly being TRBD1 (6 bases). The CDR3 is made up of 14 amino acids. Germline lookup yields CDR1 ENHRY and CDR2 SYGVKD. V lost 0 bases and J lost 8, with 13 bases in between.

V and J are TRBV29-1 and TRBJ2-5; 7 bases match TRBD1. Germline V gene data show CDR1 as SQVTM and CDR2 as ANQGSEA. There are 11 residues in the CDR3. J was trimmed by 2 bases and V by 7 bases; bases with no gene match: 1. CDR3 DNA: TGCAGCGCGGGACAGCAAGAGACCCAGTACTTC. This gives the protein CSAGQQETQYF.

The genes are TRBV3-1 (or the pseudogene TRBV3-2) and TRBJ2-3, with D perhaps TRBD1 (7 bases). V lost 1 base to trimming and J lost 4 bases, with 15 bases between them. CDR3 length: 16 residues. CDR1 is LGHDT, CDR2 YNNKEL, per germline (reference sequence). CDR3 in DNA: TGTGCCAGCAGCCAAGCCGGGGCAGGGGGGTCAGATACGCAGTATTTT. It yields the protein CASSQAGAGGSDTQYF.

The gene calls are TRBV6-5 and TRBJ1-2, with 10 bases matching TRBD1. CDR3 size: 13 residues. CDR1 and CDR2 (germline): MNHEY, SVGAGI. Trimming removed 6 bases from V and 3 bases from J; junction bases left unmatched: 1. CDR3 nucleotide sequence: TGTGCCAGCAGGACAGGGGGCTACTATGGCTACACCTTC. It is translated as CASRTGGYYGYTF.

CDR3 nucleotide sequence: TGCGCCAGCAGTGAGTCAGGGAGAGAGACCCAGTACTTC. Its translation is CASSESGRETQYF. The chain carries TRBV10-1 and TRBJ2-5; a weak D match, TRBD2 (5 bases). The CDR3 runs 13 residues. Trimming pared 0 bases from V and 4 bases from J, leaving 6 bases between. Germline lookup yields CDR1 WNHNN and CDR2 SYGVQD (reference sequence).

On this clone itself: The sample carries other DNA sequences with the same CDR3. The chain carries TRBV5-1 and TRBJ1-1; TRBD1 agrees at 9 bases. This CDR3 region has 14 residues. Trimming took 5 bases from V and 1 from J; bases not matched to a gene: 3. Germline V CDR1 and CDR2: SGHRS, YFSETQ. CDR3 loop: CASSSGQGNTEAFF. DNA of the CDR3: TGCGCCAGCAGTTCGGGACAGGGGAACACTGAAGCTTTCTTT.

J is TRBJ1-2 and V is TRBV5-4; 11 positions agree with TRBD1. Germline CDR1 and CDR2: SGHNT and YYREEE (reference sequence). The CDR3 totals 15 residues. Trimming took 0 bases from V and 4 from J; bases not matched to a gene: 2. In DNA, the CDR3 is TGTGCCAGCAGCTTGGGTGGACAGGGGGCCTATGGCTACACCTTC. It encodes CASSLGGQGAYGYTF.

This clone appeared a single time. The chain recombines TRBV3-1 (or the pseudogene TRBV3-2) with TRBJ2-7, with 7 bases lining up with TRBD2. Trimming removed 6 bases from V and 4 bases from J; junction bases left unmatched: 9. The CDR3 spans 14 residues. Germline V lookup: CDR1 LGHDT, CDR2 YNNKEL (reference sequence). The CDR3 is CASSNPGTKYEQYF. The CDR3 region has the DNA TGTGCCAGCAGTAACCCCGGGACTAAATACGAGCAGTACTTC.

This sequence joins TRBV18 and TRBJ1-1; 12 bases map to TRBD1. The length of the CDR3 is 19 residues. Germline V gene data show CDR1 as KGHSH and CDR2 as LQKENI. Trimming at V came to 3 bases and at J to 1 base, leaving 12 bases not matched to a gene. CDR3 sequence: CASSPSHGTGGIGNTEAFF. CDR3 sequence (DNA): TGTGCCAGCTCACCTTCCCACGGGACAGGGGGCATAGGGAACACTGAAGCTTTCTTT.

J is TRBJ2-7 and V is TRBV29-1, with TRBD1 matching 9 bases. This CDR3 contains 20 residues. The ends lost 1 base at V and 0 bases at J; junction bases unmatched: 19. Germline assignment: CDR1 SQVTM and CDR2 ANQGSEA. CDR3 nucleotide sequence: TGCAGCGTTGAAGCACCCCCGGGACAGGGAAGAACCATCGGCTCCTACGAGCAGTACTTC. Its protein is CSVEAPPGQGRTIGSYEQYF.

The V call is TRBV11-3, the J call TRBJ2-2; possibly TRBD1 or TRBD2 for D (5 bases each). CDR3 length: 18 residues. The germline V gene encodes CDR1 SGHNT and CDR2 YENEEA. Between the trimmed V and J ends, which lost 5 bases and 4 bases, there was a span of 23 bases. This CDR3 reads CASSPGTGTGRGTGELFF. The CDR3 coding sequence is TGTGCCAGCAGCCCCGGGACGGGAACTGGACGTGGCACCGGGGAGCTGTTTTTT.

This chain connects TRBV7-6 to TRBJ1-4; D gene ambiguous. V was pared by 5 bases and J by 0 bases, with 16 bases between. The CDR3 has 17 residues. CDR1 SGHVS and CDR2 FNYEAQ come from the germline V gene. The CDR3 bases are TGTGCCAGCAGCCGATTTGGACGTAGTGCAACTAATGAAAAACTGTTTTTT. It specifies CASSRFGRSATNEKLFF.

This rearrangement joins TRBV6-6 to TRBJ1-4; possibly TRBD1 for D (5 bases). Trimming pared 5 bases from V and 8 bases from J, leaving 24 bases between. CDR3 length: 17 amino acids. Germline CDR1 reads MNHNY; CDR2 reads SVGAGI (reference sequence). The CDR3, as DNA: TGTGCCAGCAGTCTTTCGTCCCGGAGGGGCCAGGGAGAAAAACTGTTTTTT. Protein product: CASSLSSRRGQGEKLFF.

This clone occurred a few times. The chain has TRBV29-1 and TRBJ1-2; D might be TRBD1 (5 bases). This CDR3 region has 13 residues. V lost 3 bases, J lost 3 bases, and 11 bases lay in between. Germline-derived CDR1 and CDR2 are SQVTM and ANQGSEA. CDR3 in amino acids: CSVDGGTYYGYTF. DNA for the CDR3: TGCAGCGTTGATGGGGGAACCTACTATGGCTACACCTTC.

This chain uses TRBV7-2 with TRBJ1-2; D unclear. The CDR3 runs to 15 residues. V was cut by 2 bases and J by 2 bases, with 12 bases left in between. The germline V gene has CDR1 SGHTA and CDR2 FQGNSA. This CDR3 reads CASSLTSAPNYGYTF. CDR3 sequence (DNA): TGTGCCAGCAGCTTAACGTCTGCCCCAAACTATGGCTACACCTTC.

V is TRBV25-1 and J is TRBJ1-6; possible D gene TRBD1, 5 bases. The CDR3 sequence is 16 residues long. Germline V CDR1 and CDR2: MGHDK, SYGVNS. V lost 5 bases and J 4 bases, leaving 15 bases between the germline ends. The CDR3 here is CASSFGTEVYNSPLHF. CDR3 nucleotides: TGTGCCAGCAGTTTCGGGACCGAAGTATATAATTCACCCCTCCACTTT.

This chain connects TRBV7-6 to TRBJ2-2; D is undetermined. The CDR3 runs to 14 residues. Trimming took 1 base from V and 1 from J, leaving 4 bases between them. Per germline, CDR1 SGHVS and CDR2 FNYEAQ. The CDR3 DNA reads as TGTGCCAGCAGCTTAGTCCAGAACACCGGGGAGCTGTTTTTT. This translates into CASSLVQNTGELFF.

The rearrangement links TRBV5-1 to TRBJ2-3, with D tentatively TRBD1 (5 bases). Trimming took 3 bases from V and 0 from J, leaving 11 bases between them. This CDR3 is built from 15 residues. The germline gives CDR1 SGHRS, CDR2 YFSETQ. CDR3: CASSSDTTSTDTQYF. In nucleotides, the CDR3 is TGCGCCAGCAGCTCGGACACTACTAGCACAGATACGCAGTATTTT.

The chain uses TRBV13 and TRBJ2-1, with 10 nucleotides matching TRBD2. CDR1 and CDR2 (germline): PRHDT, FYEKMQ (reference sequence). The CDR3 is made up of 18 amino acids. The V and J ends lost 0 bases and 7 bases, in that order; junction bases with no gene match: 12. The CDR3 DNA reads as TGTGCCAGCAGCTTAGGCCCCAGCGGGAGGGCCGGGGGGAATGAGCAGTTCTTC. This translates into CASSLGPSGRAGGNEQFF.

The chain couples TRBV28 to TRBJ2-3, with D uncertain. The CDR3 is 13 residues long. The germline gives CDR1 MDHEN, CDR2 SYDVKM. The ends were cut back, 3 bases at V and 1 base at J, with 5 bases in the middle. CDR3 sequence: CASSFQGTDTQYF. The CDR3 DNA sequence: TGTGCCAGCAGTTTCCAGGGCACAGATACGCAGTATTTT.

The chain carries TRBV4-1 and TRBJ2-1; a possible D gene is TRBD2 (6 bases). The CDR3 is 14 residues long. Trimming shortened V by 3 bases and J by 1 base, and 7 bases separated the two germline ends. Germline CDR1 and CDR2: MGHRA and YSYEKL. DNA for the CDR3: TGCGCCAGCAGCCAGGCGGGGTCCTACAATGAGCAGTTCTTC. This gives the protein CASSQAGSYNEQFF.

This chain uses TRBV5-1 with TRBJ2-5; maybe TRBD2 (5 bases). The CDR3 covers 16 residues. Germline values: CDR1 SGHRS, CDR2 YFSETQ. V was pared by 1 base and J by 7 bases, with 20 bases between. The CDR3, as DNA: TGCGCCAGCAGCTTGTCCGAACTAGGAAGTATAGGGACCCAGTACTTC. This encodes CASSLSELGSIGTQYF.

J is TRBJ2-7 and V is TRBV7-6, with 11 bases fitting TRBD1. After removal of 3 bases from V and 5 bases from J, the junction contained 3 bases not matched to a gene. CDR3 length: 14 amino acids. The germline V gene encodes CDR1 SGHVS and CDR2 FNYEAQ. CDR3 bases: TGTGCCAGCAGCTTTGGACAGGGGGCCGACGAGCAGTACTTC. It is translated as CASSFGQGADEQYF.